Below are 31 T cell receptor beta chains sequenced from a single sample in a study of blood T cell repertoires in COVID-19. Assay used: immunoSEQ multiplex PCR; TCRdb lists only in-frame clones, some missing. The data hold 400,000 or so clones, with about 89% observed a single time. Sequenced: PBMCs or T cells enriched from blood (not recorded which). The receptor set was obtained from a man aged 40-50 years in a cohort exposed to, infected with or recovered from COVID-19 (not recorded which).

This rearrangement joins TRBV28 to TRBJ1-5; 7 bases fit TRBD1. V shed 2 bases, J shed 4 bases, and the junction held 5 bases outside the gene matches. Germline V gives CDR1 MDHEN, CDR2 SYDVKM. This CDR3 contains 15 residues. The CDR3 here is CASSLPPGQNQPQHF. The CDR3 region has the DNA TGTGCCAGCAGTTTACCCCCGGGACAGAATCAGCCCCAGCATTTT.

CDR3 protein: CASRKPGTGRYEQYF. The CDR3 coding sequence is TGTGCCAGCAGGAAACCTGGGACAGGAAGATACGAGCAGTACTTC. The chain recombines TRBV27 with TRBJ2-7; 8 bases agree with TRBD1. The CDR3 has 15 amino acids. The V and J ends lost 6 bases and 4 bases, in that order; junction bases with no gene match: 11. Germline assignment: CDR1 MNHEY and CDR2 SMNVEV (reference sequence).

The chain joins TRBV19 to TRBJ2-7, with 9 bases identical to TRBD1. J was trimmed by 1 base and V by 4 bases; bases with no gene match: 8. Germline values: CDR1 LNHDA, CDR2 SQIVND (reference sequence). CDR3 size: 16 residues. CDR3 nucleotides: TGTGCCAGTAGTAAAACACAGGGGGCGGGATCCTACGAGCAGTACTTC. This sequence encodes CASSKTQGAGSYEQYF. Based on the CDR3 plus reference TRBV19 and TRBJ2-7, the full variable domain is DGGITQSPKYLFRKEGQNVTLSCEQNLNHDAMYWYRQDPGQGLRLIYYSQIVNDFQKGDIAEGYSVSREKKESFPLTVTSAQKNPTAFYLCASSKTQGAGSYEQYFGPGTRLTVT.

This chain joins TRBV28 and TRBJ1-6, with D maybe TRBD1 (6 bases). In germline, CDR1 is MDHEN, CDR2 SYDVKM. The CDR3 spans 13 residues. Trimming took 9 bases from V and 2 from J, leaving 8 bases between them. CDR3: CASKGAYNSPLHF. For the CDR3, the DNA is TGTGCCAGTAAGGGGGCCTATAATTCACCCCTCCACTTT.

V gene TRBV6-5 combines with J gene TRBJ1-5; maybe TRBD1 (6 bases). The germline V gene has CDR1 MNHEY and CDR2 SVGAGI. CDR3 size: 15 residues. Between the trimmed V and J ends, which lost 4 bases and 4 bases, there was a span of 14 bases. In nucleotides, the CDR3 is TGTGCCAGCAGTTCGCAGGGGCCTTGGAATCAGCCCCAGCATTTT. This sequence encodes CASSSQGPWNQPQHF.

V and J are TRBV30 and TRBJ1-6, with 8 bases aligning to TRBD1. The V segment lost 5 bases and the J segment 9 bases; nucleotides outside the gene matches: 9. This CDR3 contains 14 residues. In germline, CDR1 is GTSNPN, CDR2 SVGIG (reference sequence). The chain's CDR3 is CAWSRRTGRSPLHF. The CDR3, as DNA: TGTGCCTGGTCCCGCCGGACAGGGCGTTCACCCCTCCACTTT.

The V gene is TRBV28, the J gene TRBJ2-7; TRBD2 matches 8 bases. Trimming removed 7 bases from V and 3 bases from J; junction bases left unmatched: 11. CDR1 is MDHEN and CDR2 is SYDVKM in the germline V gene. The CDR3 consists of 15 residues. The CDR3 DNA sequence: TGTGCCAGCAATGGAGCGGGAGAGGGGAGCTACGAGCAGTACTTC. Its translation: CASNGAGEGSYEQYF.

This clone was seen only a few times. The rearrangement uses TRBV6-5 and TRBJ2-3; D perhaps matches TRBD2 (5 bases). This CDR3 comprises 15 residues. Germline CDR1 is MNHEY and CDR2 is SVGAGI. Trimming pared 7 bases from V and 9 bases from J, leaving 23 bases between. The CDR3 DNA is TGTGCCAGCATCCAAACGGGTCTAGCCTTTAGGACGCAGTATTTT. It specifies CASIQTGLAFRTQYF.

This rearrangement joins TRBV29-1 to TRBJ1-2; D possibly corresponds to TRBD1 (6 bases). The CDR3 is made up of 14 amino acids. From germline, CDR1 is SQVTM and CDR2 ANQGSEA. The V end was cut by 5 bases, the J end by 4 bases, with 17 bases between. The CDR3 DNA is TGCAGCGTTACAGGGACGGGTATATTCTATGGCTACACCTTC. Translating it yields CSVTGTGIFYGYTF.

This clone has a single count. DNA for the CDR3: TGTGCCAGCAGCTTCCTGGGACAGGGCAAGTACGAGCAGTACTTC. Protein sequence: CASSFLGQGKYEQYF. The chain couples TRBV7-2 to TRBJ2-7; TRBD1 matches 9 bases. Trimming cost V 3 bases and J 4 bases; bases outside gene matches: 7. The CDR3 runs 15 residues. Germline V gene data show CDR1 as SGHTA and CDR2 as FQGNSA.

This chain joins TRBV28 and TRBJ1-4, with TRBD1 as a possible D gene (5 bases). V was trimmed by 2 bases and J by 8 bases, leaving 12 bases between them. Germline V gene data show CDR1 as MDHEN and CDR2 as SYDVKM. This CDR3 spans 14 amino acids. The CDR3 reads CASSLDPGSEKLFF. CDR3 in DNA: TGTGCCAGCAGTTTAGATCCAGGGTCCGAAAAACTGTTTTTT. The variable domain in full, with the rest retrieved from reference TRBV28 and TRBJ1-4, is DVKVTQSSRYLVKRTGEKVFLECVQDMDHENMFWYRQDPGLGLRLIYFSYDVKMKEKGDIPEGYSVSREKKERFSLILESASTNQTSMYLCASSLDPGSEKLFFGSGTQLSVL.

This clone was seen more than once but under ten times. The chain is built from TRBV5-1 and TRBJ2-7, with 13 bases that match TRBD2. This CDR3 region has 18 residues. V lost 0 bases and J lost 3; bases outside the gene matches: 9. Germline values: CDR1 SGHRS, CDR2 YFSETQ. The CDR3 sequence is CASSLAQAGTSGNYEQYF. The DNA for the CDR3 is TGCGCCAGCAGCTTGGCTCAGGCCGGGACTAGCGGGAACTACGAGCAGTACTTC.

V gene TRBV19 combines with J gene TRBJ2-1, with 7 nucleotides matching TRBD2. The germline V gene has CDR1 LNHDA and CDR2 SQIVND (reference sequence). The CDR3 is made up of 15 amino acids. The trim removed 7 bases at V and 4 bases at J, leaving 10 bases unmatched. CDR3 coding DNA: TGTGCCAGTACTAGCGGAGACCTCGGATACAATGAGCAGTTCTTC. Its translation is CASTSGDLGYNEQFF.

V is TRBV15 and J is TRBJ2-3, with 12 positions matching TRBD2. The J segment lost 9 bases and the V segment lost 0 bases, leaving 7 bases of the junction unmatched. The length of the CDR3 is 16 residues. Per the germline V gene, CDR1 is LNHNV and CDR2 is YYDKDF (reference sequence). The CDR3 nucleotides read TGTGCCACCAGCAGAGATCTAGCGGGAGGGCCAGTGACGCAGTATTTT. Its protein is CATSRDLAGGPVTQYF.

The chain recombines TRBV28 with TRBJ2-7; 11 bases match TRBD2. CDR1 and CDR2 (germline): MDHEN, SYDVKM. V lost 5 bases and J lost 1; bases outside the gene matches: 4. This CDR3 spans 15 amino acids. The CDR3 DNA reads TGTGCCAGCAGTGCAGGGACTAGCGGTTCCTACGAGCAGTACTTC. Translation gives CASSAGTSGSYEQYF.

This chain links TRBV5-1 with TRBJ1-1, with D tentatively TRBD1 (5 bases). The CDR3 contains 15 residues. Germline V lookup: CDR1 SGHRS, CDR2 YFSETQ. Trimming took off 4 bases at V and 5 bases at J, with 18 bases between the two ends. The CDR3 region is CASSPGFGRGTEAFF. The DNA for the CDR3 is TGCGCCAGCAGCCCGGGGTTCGGGCGGGGGACTGAAGCTTTCTTT.

This clone was found once. The chain uses TRBV27 and TRBJ1-3; possibly TRBD1 for D (6 bases). This CDR3 has 15 amino acids. In germline, CDR1 is MNHEY, CDR2 SMNVEV (reference sequence). Between the trimmed V and J ends, which lost 3 bases and 2 bases, there was a span of 11 bases. The CDR3: CASSFRGAPGNTIYF. As DNA, the CDR3 is TGTGCCAGCAGTTTTCGGGGGGCCCCTGGAAACACCATATATTTT.

The rearrangement joins TRBV5-1 to TRBJ2-7; TRBD2 aligns across 9 bases. With 1 base clipped from V and 0 bases from J, the junction kept 8 bases outside the gene matches. Germline loops: CDR1 SGHRS, CDR2 YFSETQ. The length of the CDR3 is 17 residues. The CDR3 loop reads CASSLSPTSGFSYEQYF. The CDR3 nucleotides are TGCGCCAGCAGCTTGTCCCCTACTAGCGGGTTCTCCTACGAGCAGTACTTC. Supplemented by reference TRBV5-1 and TRBJ2-7, the full variable domain reads KAGVTQTPRYLIKTRGQQVTLSCSPISGHRSVSWYQQTPGQGLQFLFEYFSETQRNKGNFPGRFSGRQFSNSRSEMNVSTLELGDSALYLCASSLSPTSGFSYEQYFGPGTRLTVT.

The V gene is TRBV30, the J gene TRBJ1-1; D perhaps matches TRBD1 (5 bases). Germline V gene data show CDR1 as GTSNPN and CDR2 as SVGIG (reference sequence). CDR3 size: 13 residues. Trimming removed 1 base from V and 4 bases from J, with 10 bases in between. CDR3 amino acids: CAWSAQEGTEAFF. The DNA for the CDR3 is TGTGCCTGGAGTGCACAGGAGGGCACTGAAGCTTTCTTT.

This clone was counted a single time. V usage is TRBV9 and J usage is TRBJ2-1, with TRBD1 identical over 8 bases. The junction had 9 bases not matched to a gene; V was cut back by 3 bases and J by 4 bases. The length of the CDR3 is 16 residues. Looked up from germline, CDR1 is SGDLS and CDR2 is YYNGEE. CDR3 nucleotides: TGTGCCAGCAGCGAGATCTCAGGGGGCAAGTACAATGAGCAGTTCTTC. Its protein product is CASSEISGGKYNEQFF.

The chain links TRBV6-4 to TRBJ2-1; TRBD2 matches 9 bases. Trimming took 3 bases from V and 6 from J; bases not matched to a gene: 9. Germline lookup yields CDR1 MRHNA and CDR2 SNTAGT. CDR3 length: 16 residues. CDR3 in amino acids: CASSEPHGLALNEQFF. In DNA, the CDR3 is TGTGCCAGCAGTGAACCTCATGGACTAGCGCTCAATGAGCAGTTCTTC.

The chain links TRBV25-1 to TRBJ1-2; D not certain. The CDR3 loop spans 13 amino acids. Germline V lookup: CDR1 MGHDK, CDR2 SYGVNS. Deletions cut 1 base from V and 6 bases from J, with 9 bases between. The DNA of the CDR3 is TGTGCCAGCAGTGAATTCCGGGAGGATGGCTACACCTTC. Its translation is CASSEFREDGYTF.

The chain uses TRBV19 and TRBJ1-1; TRBD1 matches 11 bases. The germline V gene encodes CDR1 LNHDA and CDR2 SQIVND (reference sequence). This CDR3 comprises 15 residues. The V and J ends lost 5 bases and 0 bases, in that order; junction bases with no gene match: 2. This CDR3 reads CASSLDRGLNTEAFF. CDR3 coding DNA: TGTGCCAGTAGTTTGGACAGGGGGCTGAACACTGAAGCTTTCTTT.

This sequence joins TRBV6-5 and TRBJ2-2; 12 nucleotides line up with TRBD2. Trimming at V came to 5 bases and at J to 5 bases, leaving 3 bases not matched to a gene. Germline CDR1 is MNHEY and CDR2 is SVGAGI. The length of the CDR3 is 15 residues. The CDR3 spells CASSLAGGRTGELFF. DNA of the CDR3: TGTGCCAGCAGTCTAGCGGGAGGGCGAACCGGGGAGCTGTTTTTT.

This clone was seen once. This sequence joins TRBV7-9 and TRBJ2-1; D might be TRBD1 (6 bases). V dropped 1 base and J dropped 4 bases, with 8 bases sitting between them. CDR1 is SEHNR and CDR2 is FQNEAQ in the germline V gene (reference sequence). This CDR3 has 14 residues. The CDR3 nucleotides are TGTGCCAGCAGCTTAGTGGGACAATACAATGAGCAGTTCTTC. The encoded protein is CASSLVGQYNEQFF. Full variable domain (rest looked up from reference TRBV7-9 and TRBJ2-1): DTGVSQNPRHKITKRGQNVTFRCDPISEHNRLYWYRQTLGQGPEFLTYFQNEAQLEKSRLLSDRFSAERPKGSFSTLEIQRTEQGDSAMYLCASSLVGQYNEQFFGPGTRLTVL.

This sequence joins TRBV11-2 and TRBJ1-6, with 8 bases lining up with TRBD1. Germline V gene sequence: CDR1 SGHAT, CDR2 FQNNGV. The CDR3 spans 16 residues. Germline trimming cut 5 bases from V and 4 bases from J; bases unmatched to any gene: 7. The CDR3 DNA follows: TGTGCCAGCAGCCCGCGGACAGGGATATATAATTCACCCCTCCACTTT. This sequence encodes CASSPRTGIYNSPLHF.

The DNA for the CDR3 is TGTGCCAGCAGCCCCCTCGGGAAATACAATGAGCAGTTCTTC. Amino acids: CASSPLGKYNEQFF. The J gene is TRBJ2-1, the V gene TRBV5-6; possibly TRBD2 for D (5 bases). The germline V gene encodes CDR1 SGHDT and CDR2 YYEEEE. CDR3 size: 14 residues. Trimming left V 4 bases short and J 4 bases short, with 12 bases between.

This rearrangement joins TRBV19 to TRBJ2-2; D gene unclear. V was pared by 2 bases and J by 4 bases, with 5 bases between. The CDR3 totals 13 residues. Germline CDR1 LNHDA, CDR2 SQIVND (reference sequence). The CDR3 DNA reads as TGTGCCAGTAGTATACTTTCCACCGGGGAGCTGTTTTTT. It encodes CASSILSTGELFF.

The rearrangement uses TRBV19 and TRBJ2-7; a possible D gene is TRBD2 (5 bases). CDR1 is LNHDA, CDR2 SQIVND, per germline (reference sequence). This CDR3 comprises 14 residues. Trimming took off 1 base at V and 3 bases at J, with 10 bases between the two ends. CDR3 protein: CASSIGRAGYEQYF. CDR3 nucleotide sequence: TGTGCCAGTAGTATAGGAAGGGCGGGCTACGAGCAGTACTTC.

The V call is TRBV10-2, the J call TRBJ2-1; TRBD2 aligns across 12 bases. Germline V gives CDR1 WSHSY, CDR2 SAAADI. CDR3 length equals 17 residues. J gave up 7 bases and V 7 bases, and 14 bases lay outside the gene matches. The CDR3 protein is CASKEWHLAGGLNEQFF. The CDR3, as DNA: TGCGCCAGCAAAGAGTGGCATCTAGCGGGAGGGCTTAATGAGCAGTTCTTC.

The chain has TRBV7-9 and TRBJ2-4, with D possibly being TRBD1 (7 bases). The CDR3 runs 15 residues. Germline CDR1 is SEHNR and CDR2 is FQNEAQ (reference sequence). V was trimmed by 0 bases and J by 6 bases, leaving 12 bases between them. This chain's CDR3 is CASSLAPEGANIQYF. The CDR3 nucleotides are TGTGCCAGCAGCTTAGCTCCGGAGGGGGCAAACATTCAGTACTTC.